These T cell receptor beta chains were read from a single sample in a study of a mutant IDH1 vaccine in newly diagnosed glioma. The repertoire was sequenced with immunoSEQ multiplex PCR; TCRdb's copy has only in-frame clones and lacks some. The sample yields 30,000 to 35,000 clones, approximately 91% seen once. The starting material was PBMCs, obtained from a glioma patient treated with radiotherapy, temozolomide or both. These receptors all come from a woman in her 40s with glioma. Both conserved end residues are part of each CDR3. The listing skips clone size in some rows; elsewhere it reads once, few, many or a size class.

>TRBV2|TRBJ1-1|.
CASLFIAAMNTEAFF
>TRBV30|TRBJ2-3|.
CAWSTGTITTDTQYF
>TRBV18|TRBJ2-3|.
CASSPGRSTDTQYF
>TRBV11-2|TRBJ1-6|.
CASSLARQGGNSPLHF
>TRBV25-1|TRBJ1-5|.
CASSGPWRGYSNQPQHF
>TRBV28|TRBJ2-2|.
CASSFRAFGELFF
>TRBV25-1|TRBJ2-2|.
CASSRQGNTGELFF
>TRBV11-3|TRBJ2-3|.
CASSLGGSTDTQYF
>TRBV7-7|TRBJ2-7|.
CASRGLATYEQYF
>TRBV5-6|TRBJ2-2|.
CASTSTNTGELFF
>TRBV2|TRBJ2-3|.
CASKFTPTDTQYF
>TRBV6-5|TRBJ2-7|.
CASSPSGTGDEQYF
>TRBV30|TRBJ1-1|.
CAWSVKPTEAFF
>TRBV5-6|TRBJ2-7|.
CASSLATYEQYF
>TRBV29-1|TRBJ2-1|once
CSVEYRDSVYNEQFF
>TRBV4-1|TRBJ2-4|.
CASSMGVVLAKNIQYF
>TRBV25-1|TRBJ1-4|.
CASSDRPGHIKEKLFF
>TRBV7-2|TRBJ1-2|few
CASSLGDRYYGYTF
>TRBV18|TRBJ2-2|once
CASSPQEGGTGELFF
>TRBV6-5|TRBJ1-2|.
CASSYSGVGYTF
>TRBV29-1|TRBJ2-5|.
CSGGEYQETQYF
>TRBV15|TRBJ1-1|once
CATSRAGTGGKNTEAFF
>TRBV29-1|TRBJ2-1|.
CSVVSSGTYNEQFF
>TRBV5-1|TRBJ2-7|once
CASTPGGSRSSYEQYF
>TRBV11-1|TRBJ2-7|.
CASSLATGLVTYEQYF
>TRBV5-1|TRBJ2-7|.
CASSLEGGGTYEQYF
>TRBV2|TRBJ2-5|.
CASTTETQYF
>TRBV5-1|TRBJ2-5|.
CASSSRTSGTGRSTRKETQYF